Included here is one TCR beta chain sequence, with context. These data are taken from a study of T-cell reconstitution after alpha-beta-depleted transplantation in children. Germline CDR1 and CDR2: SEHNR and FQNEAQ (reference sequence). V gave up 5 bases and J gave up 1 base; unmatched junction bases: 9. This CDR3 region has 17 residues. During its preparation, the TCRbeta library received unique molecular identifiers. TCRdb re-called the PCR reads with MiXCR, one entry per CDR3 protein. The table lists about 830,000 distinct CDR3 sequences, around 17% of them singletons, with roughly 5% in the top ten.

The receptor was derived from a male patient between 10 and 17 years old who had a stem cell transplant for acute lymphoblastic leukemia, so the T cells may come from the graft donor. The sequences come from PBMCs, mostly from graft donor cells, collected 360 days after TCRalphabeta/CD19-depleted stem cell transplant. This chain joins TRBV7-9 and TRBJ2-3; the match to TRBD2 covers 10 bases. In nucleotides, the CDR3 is TGTGCCAGCAGCCCTACGTTTGGGACTAGCGGCACAGATACGCAGTATTTT. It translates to CASSPTFGTSGTDTQYF.